This TCR beta chain came from a study of shared clonotypes between healthy human individuals. Findings and limits, study-wide: Among the subsets, naive ones generally showed larger estimated richness than memory ones.

Germline values: CDR1 MRHNA, CDR2 SNTAGT. V lost 5 bases, J lost 10 bases, and 15 bases lay in between. The CDR3 consists of 13 residues. Worth noting for this clone: Antigen: not known.

The protocol was immunoSEQ multiplex PCR, while the TCRdb copy is restricted to in-frame clones and leaves out a portion. The profile shows some 660,000 clones, roughly 72% of them singletons. The receptor's source is a woman aged 30 to 39 in good health. The rearrangement joins TRBV6-4 to TRBJ1-5; a weak D match, TRBD1 (6 bases). The specimen sequenced was memory CD4+ T cells sorted from blood. Subset meaning: CD45RA-negative fraction. The CDR3 here is CASSKDSRLPQHF. CDR3 in DNA: TGTGCCAGCAGTAAGGACAGTCGCCTCCCCCAGCATTTT.